The present TCR beta chain was sequenced within a study of technical replicates of blood from four donors. This clone has a single count. The junction had 7 bases not matched to a gene; V was cut back by 4 bases and J by 5 bases. Germline loops: CDR1 MNHNS, CDR2 SASEGT. The CDR3 consists of 14 residues. Clones were sequenced by immunoSEQ multiplex PCR, and TCRdb holds only the in-frame ones, with some missing. The sample lists 75,000 to 100,000 clones; about 95% were seen once. The chain is built from TRBV6-1 and TRBJ1-2; 7 bases are shared with TRBD1. The sequence was obtained from a human donor in good health. The sequenced sample was T cells isolated from PBMCs. The CDR3 sequence is CASSVNRGRYGYTF. The DNA for the CDR3 is TGTGCCAGCAGTGTTAACAGGGGAAGGTATGGCTACACCTTC.